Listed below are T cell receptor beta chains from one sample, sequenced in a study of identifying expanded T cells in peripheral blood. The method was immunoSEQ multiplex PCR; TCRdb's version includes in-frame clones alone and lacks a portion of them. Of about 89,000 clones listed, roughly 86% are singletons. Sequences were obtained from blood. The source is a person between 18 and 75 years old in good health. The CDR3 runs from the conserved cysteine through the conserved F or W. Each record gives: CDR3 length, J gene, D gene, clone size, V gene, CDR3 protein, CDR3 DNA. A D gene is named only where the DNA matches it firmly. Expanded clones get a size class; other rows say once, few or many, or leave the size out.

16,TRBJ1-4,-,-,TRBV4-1,CASSLTRGEEREKLFF,TGCGCCAGCAGTCTCACAAGAGGGGAGGAGCGTGAAAAACTGTTTTTT
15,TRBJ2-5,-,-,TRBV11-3,CASSTRDSSQRTQYF,TGTGCCAGCAGCACCCGGGACTCCTCCCAGAGGACCCAGTACTTC
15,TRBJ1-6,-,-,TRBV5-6,CASSIPGRTNSPLHF,TGTGCCAGCAGCATTCCGGGTCGGACTAATTCACCCCTCCACTTT
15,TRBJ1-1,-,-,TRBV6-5,CASSYGKWGLTEAFF,TGTGCCAGCAGTTACGGCAAGTGGGGTCTGACTGAAGCTTTCTTT
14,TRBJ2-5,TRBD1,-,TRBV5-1,CASSSPGQVETQYF,TGCGCCAGCAGCTCCCCGGGACAGGTAGAGACCCAGTACTTC
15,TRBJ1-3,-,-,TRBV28,CASSLTQISGNTIYF,TGTGCCAGCAGTTTAACCCAGATCTCTGGAAACACCATATATTTT
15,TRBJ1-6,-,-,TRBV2,CASSESLTYNSPLHF,TGTGCCAGCAGTGAGAGCCTTACGTATAATTCACCCCTCCACTTT
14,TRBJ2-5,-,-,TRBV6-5,CASRRMSGIETQYF,TGTGCCAGCAGAAGGATGTCCGGTATAGAGACCCAGTACTTC
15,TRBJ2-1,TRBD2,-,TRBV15,CATLETSGGYNEQFF,TGTGCCACTCTCGAGACTAGCGGGGGTTACAATGAGCAGTTCTTC
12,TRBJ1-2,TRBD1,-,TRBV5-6,CASSFPRDRETF,TGTGCCAGCAGCTTTCCGCGGGACAGGGAAACCTTC
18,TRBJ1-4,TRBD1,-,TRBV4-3,CASSQDGITGTGIEKLFF,TGCGCCAGCAGCCAAGATGGAATAACCGGGACAGGGATTGAAAAACTGTTTTTT
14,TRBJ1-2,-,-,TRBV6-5,CASSYPGTTYGYTF,TGTGCCAGCAGTTACCCCGGGACAACCTATGGCTACACCTTC
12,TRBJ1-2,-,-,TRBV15,CATSRWDYGYTF,TGTGCCACCAGCAGATGGGACTATGGCTACACCTTC
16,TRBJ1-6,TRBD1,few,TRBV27,CASSSLNRGDHSPLHF,TGTGCCAGCAGTTCCCTCAACAGGGGTGATCATTCACCCCTCCACTTT
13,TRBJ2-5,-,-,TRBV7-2,CASSYLSVETQYF,TGTGCCAGCAGTTATCTCTCCGTAGAGACCCAGTACTTC
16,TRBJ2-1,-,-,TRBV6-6,CASSYGRPWATNEQFF,TGTGCCAGCAGTTACGGACGCCCCTGGGCCACCAATGAGCAGTTCTTC
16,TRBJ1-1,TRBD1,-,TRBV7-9,CASSPTYRGGGTEAFF,TGTGCCAGCAGCCCTACATACAGGGGTGGCGGCACTGAAGCTTTCTTT
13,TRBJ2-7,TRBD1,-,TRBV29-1,CSVESQGAGEQYF,TGCAGCGTTGAAAGCCAGGGGGCTGGCGAGCAGTACTTC
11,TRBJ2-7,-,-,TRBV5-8,CASRPLYEQYF,TGTGCCAGCAGACCACTCTACGAGCAGTACTTC
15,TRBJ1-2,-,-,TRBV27,CASRGRFEPTGSYTF,TGTGCCAGCAGGGGGAGATTCGAACCCACAGGTTCCTACACCTTC
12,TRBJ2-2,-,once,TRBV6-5,CASRIGREELFF,TGTGCCAGCAGGATCGGCAGGGAGGAGCTGTTTTTT
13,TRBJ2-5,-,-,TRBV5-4,CASSSDRSKTQYF,TGTGCCAGCAGCAGCGACAGGAGCAAGACCCAGTACTTC
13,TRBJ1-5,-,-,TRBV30,CAWSQRGIQPQHF,TGTGCCTGGAGCCAAAGGGGAATACAGCCCCAGCATTTT
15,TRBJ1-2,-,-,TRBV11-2,CASSPLHGTDYGYTF,TGTGCCAGCAGCCCACTTCATGGGACCGACTATGGCTACACCTTC
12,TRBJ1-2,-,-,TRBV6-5,CASRRGAHGYTF,TGTGCCAGCAGGCGCGGTGCCCATGGCTACACCTTC
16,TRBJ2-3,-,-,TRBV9,CASSLGPARSSDTQYF,TGTGCCAGCAGCCTGGGACCCGCCAGGAGCTCAGATACGCAGTATTTT
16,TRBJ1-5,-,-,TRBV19,CASSEWLGGWNQPQHF,TGTGCCAGTAGTGAGTGGTTGGGGGGATGGAATCAGCCCCAGCATTTT
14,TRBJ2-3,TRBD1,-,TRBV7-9,CASSLATGADTQYF,TGTGCCAGCAGCTTAGCCACAGGGGCAGATACGCAGTATTTT
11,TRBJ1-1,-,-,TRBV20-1,CSAPSRSEAFF,TGCAGTGCTCCCTCGAGGAGCGAAGCTTTCTTT
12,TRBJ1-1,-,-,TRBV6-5,CASGVSWTEAFF,TGTGCCAGCGGCGTGAGCTGGACTGAAGCTTTCTTT
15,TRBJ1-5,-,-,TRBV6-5,CASSYSRGGNQPQHF,TGTGCCAGCAGTTACTCTAGGGGGGGCAATCAGCCCCAGCATTTT
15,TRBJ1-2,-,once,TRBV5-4,CASSFSGGLNYGYTF,TGTGCCAGCAGCTTCAGTGGGGGGCTTAACTATGGCTACACCTTC
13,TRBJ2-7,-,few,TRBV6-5,CASSFVNSYEQYF,TGTGCCAGCAGTTTCGTCAACTCCTACGAGCAGTACTTC
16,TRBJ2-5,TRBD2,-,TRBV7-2,CASSLPGLGVGETQYF,TGTGCCAGCAGCTTACCCGGACTAGGGGTGGGGGAGACCCAGTACTTC
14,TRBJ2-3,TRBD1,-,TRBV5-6,CASSPTGGTDTQYF,TGTGCCAGCAGCCCGACAGGGGGCACAGATACGCAGTATTTT